What follows are 26 T cell receptor beta chains derived from one specimen sequenced in a study of cytomegalovirus exposure and HLA in healthy donors. 13 Jbeta primers and 60 Vbeta primers were used for the PCR. Only in-frame clones appear in the TCRdb table, and some are missing; sequencing was by immunoSEQ multiplex PCR. The sample lists 100,000 to 150,000 clones, about 76% occurring once. Sequenced sample: PBMCs. The origin of the receptors is a woman aged 60-75 years in good health and CMV-seropositive.

The rearrangement links TRBV5-1 to TRBJ2-4; TRBD1 matches 10 bases. There are 15 residues in the CDR3. Germline values: CDR1 SGHRS, CDR2 YFSETQ. V shed 4 bases and J 5 bases; nucleotides not matched to a gene: 6. The CDR3 region is CASSQSGTGENIQYF. The CDR3 DNA reads as TGCGCCAGCAGCCAATCCGGGACAGGGGAAAACATTCAGTACTTC.

This chain connects TRBV5-4 to TRBJ1-3, with D maybe TRBD1 (6 bases). CDR1 and CDR2 (germline): SGHNT, YYREEE (reference sequence). This CDR3 contains 15 residues. Deletions cut 2 bases from V and 0 bases from J, with 9 bases between. The CDR3 nucleotides are TGTGCCAGCAGCTTAGGGGACAACTCTGGAAACACCATATATTTT. Translated, it gives CASSLGDNSGNTIYF.

The rearrangement joins TRBV21-1 to TRBJ1-5; the D call in the table, TRBD1, was not verified against the DNA. The J call is uncertain, as TRBJ2-3 better fits the DNA end. TRBV21-1 is a pseudogene. The CDR3 totals 14 residues. Here the CDR3 reads CASTLWTVNQPQYF. CDR3 DNA sequence: TGTGCCAGCACCCTATGGACAGTCAATCAGCCCCAGTATTTT.

The chain carries TRBV30 and TRBJ1-4; a weak D match, TRBD1 (5 bases). This CDR3 has 17 residues. V lost 5 bases and J lost 3, with 22 bases in between. Germline assignment: CDR1 GTSNPN and CDR2 SVGIG (reference sequence). CDR3 in DNA: TGTGCCTGGGGGCTAGGACACATCTCCGCATCTAATGAAAAACTGTTTTTT. Amino acids: CAWGLGHISASNEKLFF.

This clone was seen once. The CDR3 here is CASSVEGQGADEQYF. CDR3 nucleotide sequence: TGTGCCAGCAGCGTAGAGGGACAGGGGGCGGACGAGCAGTACTTC. The V call is TRBV9, the J call TRBJ2-7; 12 nucleotides agree with TRBD1. Trimming at V came to 0 bases and at J to 5 bases, leaving 3 bases not matched to a gene. The length of the CDR3 is 15 residues. CDR1 is SGDLS and CDR2 is YYNGEE in the germline V gene.

The rearrangement uses TRBV2 and TRBJ2-7; the match to TRBD1 covers 8 bases. Germline CDR1 SNHLY, CDR2 FYNNEI. CDR3 length: 15 amino acids. J lost 7 bases, V lost 6 bases, and 14 bases had no gene match. CDR3 loop: CASSRAPGQAGEQYF. The CDR3 nucleotides are TGTGCCAGCAGCAGAGCCCCGGGACAGGCGGGTGAGCAGTACTTC.

The chain is built from TRBV12-5 and TRBJ1-2; no clear D. Germline CDR1 and CDR2: LGHNT and FRNRAP. V was pared by 2 bases and J by 7 bases, with 11 bases between. This CDR3 region has 13 residues. In DNA, the CDR3 is TGTGCTAGTGGTTTGACTTCAGCGGGTGGCTACACCTTC. Residues: CASGLTSAGGYTF.

The V and J genes are TRBV19 and TRBJ2-2, with 7 bases matching TRBD1. The CDR3 consists of 15 residues. Trimming removed 5 bases from V and 7 bases from J; junction bases left unmatched: 10. Germline values: CDR1 LNHDA, CDR2 SQIVND (reference sequence). The CDR3 spells CASSSPYRGDGELFF. For the CDR3, the DNA is TGTGCCAGTAGTTCGCCTTACAGGGGTGACGGGGAGCTGTTTTTT.

This sequence joins TRBV7-8 and TRBJ1-2; 8 bases are shared with TRBD1. Trimming cost V 5 bases and J 8 bases; bases outside gene matches: 19. Germline CDR1 reads SGHVS; CDR2 reads FQNEAQ. There are 17 residues in the CDR3. CDR3 loop: CASSGPRGTRGREGYTF. The CDR3 coding sequence is TGTGCCAGCAGCGGGCCAAGAGGGACCAGGGGGCGCGAGGGCTACACCTTC.

V is TRBV11-1 and J is TRBJ2-2; D unresolved. Per germline, CDR1 SGHAT and CDR2 FQDESV (reference sequence). Trimming removed 3 bases from V and 7 bases from J, with 9 bases in between. The CDR3 is made up of 13 amino acids. The CDR3 DNA sequence: TGTGCCAGCAGCTTCGGAGAGAGCGGGGAGCTGTTTTTT. Translated, it gives CASSFGESGELFF. Filled out from reference TRBV11-1 and TRBJ2-2, the complete variable domain reads EAEVAQSPRYKITEKSQAVAFWCDPISGHATLYWYRQILGQGPELLVQFQDESVVDDSQLPKDRFSAERLKGVDSTLKIQPAELGDSAMYLCASSFGESGELFFGEGSRLTVL.

The rearrangement uses TRBV5-6 and TRBJ2-5; 12 bases map to TRBD1. With the DNA end fitting TRBJ2-7 better, the J assignment may be wrong. The CDR3 spans 17 residues. CDR1 is SGHDT, CDR2 YYEEEE, per germline. The CDR3 is CASSEGQGAFLPYEQYF. The CDR3 bases are TGTGCCAGCAGCGAGGGACAGGGGGCCTTCCTCCCCTACGAGCAGTACTTC.

V and J are TRBV2 and TRBJ2-1; D gene unclear. V was trimmed by 5 bases and J by 6 bases, leaving 5 bases between them. The CDR3 is 11 residues long. Germline V gene sequence: CDR1 SNHLY, CDR2 FYNNEI. The CDR3: CASSLINEQFF. Written as DNA, the CDR3 is TGTGCCAGCAGTCTTATCAATGAGCAGTTCTTC.

J is TRBJ1-5 and V is TRBV4-3; TRBD1 agrees at 7 bases. V lost 1 base and J lost 4; bases outside the gene matches: 4. CDR1 LGHNA and CDR2 YSLEER come from the germline V gene. The length of the CDR3 is 15 residues. The CDR3 spells CASSQGRGRNQPQHF. As DNA, the CDR3 is TGCGCCAGCAGCCAAGGGAGGGGGCGGAATCAGCCCCAGCATTTT.

J is TRBJ2-2 and V is TRBV18; 12 bases align to TRBD1. With V trimmed by 0 bases and J by 6 bases, 5 bases remained unmatched. Per the germline V gene, CDR1 is KGHSH and CDR2 is LQKENI. The CDR3 has 17 residues. CDR3 sequence (DNA): TGTGCCAGCTCACCACCGGGACAGGGGGCGCGGTCCGGGGAGCTGTTTTTT. Protein: CASSPPGQGARSGELFF.

V gene TRBV6-5 combines with J gene TRBJ1-3; tentatively, D is TRBD1 (5 bases). The V gene's germline CDR1 is MNHEY and CDR2 SVGAGI. The V end was cut by 4 bases, the J end by 0 bases, with 13 bases between. This CDR3 has 16 amino acids. CDR3 loop: CASSWGPGSSGNTIYF. Written as DNA, the CDR3 is TGTGCCAGCAGTTGGGGTCCAGGGTCCTCTGGAAACACCATATATTTT.

This chain connects TRBV11-2 to TRBJ2-1; TRBD2 matches 7 bases. The germline V gene encodes CDR1 SGHAT and CDR2 FQNNGV. The J segment lost 7 bases and the V segment lost 1 base, leaving 4 bases of the junction unmatched. The CDR3 runs 14 residues. CDR3 coding DNA: TGTGCCAGCAGCTTAGCGGGAGGACGGAATGAGCAGTTCTTC. Encoded protein: CASSLAGGRNEQFF. Full variable domain (rest looked up from reference TRBV11-2 and TRBJ2-1): EAGVAQSPRYKIIEKRQSVAFWCNPISGHATLYWYQQILGQGPKLLIQFQNNGVVDDSQLPKDRFSAERLKGVDSTLKIQPAKLEDSAVYLCASSLAGGRNEQFFGPGTRLTVL.

The J gene is TRBJ2-1, the V gene TRBV19; the match to TRBD2 covers 7 bases. After removal of 3 bases from V and 3 bases from J, the junction contained 5 bases not matched to a gene. Looked up from germline, CDR1 is LNHDA and CDR2 is SQIVND (reference sequence). The CDR3 runs to 15 residues. CDR3 sequence (DNA): TGTGCCAGTAGTATCAGCGGGGTTGACTACAATGAGCAGTTCTTC. Amino acids: CASSISGVDYNEQFF.

This chain connects TRBV7-3 to TRBJ2-7; D is perhaps TRBD1 (6 bases). CDR3 length equals 15 residues. V was trimmed by 4 bases and J by 3 bases, leaving 16 bases between them. Germline-derived CDR1 and CDR2 are SGHTA and FQGTGA. CDR3 protein: CASSSQPGQVYEQYF. The CDR3 DNA reads TGTGCCAGCAGCTCCCAACCGGGACAAGTCTACGAGCAGTACTTC.

As regards this clone: Other DNA sequences of this sample code for an identical CDR3. The genes are TRBV7-9 and TRBJ2-2, with D possibly matching TRBD2 (5 bases). Germline V gene lookup returns CDR1 SEHNR and CDR2 FQNEAQ (reference sequence). V was trimmed by 2 bases and J by 5 bases, leaving 6 bases between them. The CDR3 contains 13 residues. This chain's CDR3 is CASSLTGTGELFF. DNA for the CDR3: TGTGCCAGCAGCTTAACGGGAACCGGGGAGCTGTTTTTT.

The V gene is TRBV18, the J gene TRBJ2-7; D is possibly TRBD1 (5 bases). CDR3 length equals 14 residues. V dropped 0 bases and J dropped 6 bases, with 12 bases sitting between them. CDR1 KGHSH and CDR2 LQKENI come from the germline V gene. The CDR3 reads CASSPPGARGEQYF. CDR3 nucleotide sequence: TGTGCCAGCTCACCACCTGGGGCAAGGGGCGAGCAGTACTTC.

The chain combines TRBV7-2 with TRBJ1-2; a weak D match, TRBD1 (5 bases). CDR1 and CDR2 from the germline V gene are SGHTA and FQGNSA. The ends were cut back, 0 bases at V and 3 bases at J, with 8 bases in the middle. The CDR3 covers 14 residues. The CDR3 region is CASSLAQGYYGYTF. In DNA form, the CDR3 reads TGTGCCAGCAGCTTAGCGCAGGGTTACTATGGCTACACCTTC.

The V call is TRBV5-1, the J call TRBJ2-3; D is perhaps TRBD2 (6 bases). This CDR3 has 15 residues. The V end lost 5 bases, the J end lost 0 bases, and 13 bases lay between the germline ends. Germline values: CDR1 SGHRS, CDR2 YFSETQ. The CDR3 DNA reads TGCGCCAGCAGTTCCACTAGCCCAAGCACAGATACGCAGTATTTT. Encoded protein: CASSSTSPSTDTQYF.

The chain has TRBV9 and TRBJ2-7; 11 nucleotides align to TRBD2. V lost 3 bases and J lost 5; bases outside the gene matches: 7. The CDR3 sequence is 15 residues long. Germline CDR1 reads SGDLS; CDR2 reads YYNGEE. CDR3 amino acids: CASSATSGTVDEQYF. CDR3 sequence (DNA): TGTGCCAGCAGCGCGACTAGCGGGACGGTCGACGAGCAGTACTTC.

The J gene is TRBJ2-3, the V gene TRBV6-5, with 11 bases fitting TRBD2. Losses at the gene ends were 6 bases for V and 4 bases for J; bases not matched to a gene: 3. The germline CDR1 and CDR2 sequences are MNHEY and SVGAGI. The CDR3 totals 14 residues. The CDR3 nucleotides read TGTGCCAGCAGCCAACTAGCGGGGGCAGATACGCAGTATTTT. Translated: CASSQLAGADTQYF.

Only a few counts were recorded for this clone. This rearrangement joins TRBV7-2 to TRBJ2-2; 8 bases match TRBD1. The V segment lost 5 bases and the J segment 6 bases; nucleotides outside the gene matches: 5. The CDR3 totals 14 residues. Germline-derived CDR1 and CDR2 are SGHTA and FQGNSA. In DNA, the CDR3 is TGTGCCAGCAGCCATGGACAGGGTTCCGGGGAGCTGTTTTTT. This codes for CASSHGQGSGELFF.

The J gene is TRBJ1-1, the V gene TRBV25-1; 8 bases are shared with TRBD1. V was clipped by 4 bases and J by 5 bases; unmatched bases: 6. The CDR3 extends over 14 amino acids. Germline V CDR1 and CDR2: MGHDK, SYGVNS. CDR3 residues: CASSARGPFTEAFF. CDR3 sequence (DNA): TGTGCCAGCAGTGCCAGGGGGCCGTTTACTGAAGCTTTCTTT.